Listed below are T cell receptor beta chains from one sample, sequenced in a study of T cell responses to AZD1222 COVID-19 vaccine. The protocol was immunoSEQ multiplex PCR, while the TCRdb copy is restricted to in-frame clones and leaves out a portion. Found here are 90,000 to 140,000 clones, over 80% of them singletons; the top ten hold around 5%. The input for sequencing was peripheral blood, taken on day 0 of AZD1222 vaccination. These receptors were obtained from an adult in good health. CDR3s include the opening cysteine and the closing phenylalanine or tryptophan. The D gene is left open where the match is weak. For some rows the clone size is stated as once, few or many, or as a class when expanded; others skip it.

TRBV9	TRBD1	.	TRBJ1-4	TGTGCCAGCAGCGCGGGGGACAGGATTAATGAAAAACTGTTTTTT	CASSAGDRINEKLFF
TRBV6-6	.	.	TRBJ2-3	TGTGCCAGCAGTTACGTTACAGATACGCAGTATTTT	CASSYVTDTQYF
TRBV28	.	few	TRBJ1-2	TGTGCCAGCAGTTCCGGGGCGCAGGACTATGGCTACACCTTC	CASSSGAQDYGYTF
TRBV10-3	.	.	TRBJ1-5	TGTGCCATCAGTGGGATGGACGGTACTCAGCCCCAGCATTTT	CAISGMDGTQPQHF
TRBV3-1/TRBV3-2	TRBD1	.	TRBJ1-2	TGTGCCAGCAGCCAAGGCCCTGGACAGGGGAACTATGGCTACACCTTC	CASSQGPGQGNYGYTF
TRBV7-2	TRBD2	.	TRBJ2-7	TGTGCCAGCAGCTTAGGGGCTAGCGGCCTATACGAGCAGTACTTC	CASSLGASGLYEQYF
TRBV7-8	.	.	TRBJ2-2	TGTGCCACCCGACATGCGACCCCCGGGGAGCTGTTTTTT	CATRHATPGELFF
TRBV10-3	.	once	TRBJ2-7	TGTGCCATCAGTGATGGGGGACCCCACGAGCAGTACTTC	CAISDGGPHEQYF
TRBV7-3	.	few	TRBJ2-3	TGTGCCAGCAGCCTCGGAGTTCCAGATACGCAGTATTTT	CASSLGVPDTQYF
TRBV19	.	.	TRBJ1-2	TGTGCCAGTAGACAAGTAAGATCAGGGGAAGATGGCTACACCTTC	CASRQVRSGEDGYTF
TRBV19	TRBD1	.	TRBJ1-2	TGTGCCAGTTGGGACAGGGACTCCTATGGCTACACCTTC	CASWDRDSYGYTF
TRBV5-1	.	.	TRBJ1-4	TGCGCCAGCAGCTCGCAGGGAGGCTTCGATGAAAAACTGTTTTTT	CASSSQGGFDEKLFF
TRBV6-5	.	.	TRBJ1-2	TGTGCCAGCAGTTACAATACGGGGCTGGAGAGAGATGGCTACACCTTC	CASSYNTGLERDGYTF
TRBV18	.	.	TRBJ2-1	TGTGCCAGCTCACCATCGTACGCAGACTCCTACAATGAGCAGTTCTTC	CASSPSYADSYNEQFF
TRBV28	TRBD2	.	TRBJ2-7	TGTGCCAGCAGTTTCCGGGGGGAAACCTACGAGCAGTACTTC	CASSFRGETYEQYF
TRBV7-9	.	.	TRBJ1-1	TGTGCCAGCAGCTTAGTCCAAGGCCTGGGCAGGGTCACTGAAGCTTTCTTT	CASSLVQGLGRVTEAFF
TRBV9	TRBD1	once	TRBJ1-4	TGTGCCAGCAGCGTAGGCTGGGACAGGGTCGAAAAACTGTTTTTT	CASSVGWDRVEKLFF
TRBV5-1	.	.	TRBJ1-1	TGCGCCAGCAGCTTGGGTTTGAACACTGAAGCTTTCTTT	CASSLGLNTEAFF
TRBV27	.	once	TRBJ2-4	TGTGCCAGCAGTTCAAGCCCCCTTCTTGCCAAAAACATTCAGTACTTC	CASSSSPLLAKNIQYF
TRBV7-2	.	.	TRBJ1-6	TGTGCCAGCAGCTTAGAGAGAAATTCACCCCTCCACTTT	CASSLERNSPLHF
TRBV5-5	.	.	TRBJ2-7	TGTGCCAGCAGCTTGGTAAGATCCTACGAGCAGTACTTC	CASSLVRSYEQYF
TRBV29-1	.	.	TRBJ1-5	TGCAGCGTTGGGGACAGCAATCAGCCCCAGCATTTT	CSVGDSNQPQHF
TRBV28	.	.	TRBJ2-1	TGTGCCAGCAGCGGGGCCTACAATGAGCAGTTCTTC	CASSGAYNEQFF
TRBV15	.	.	TRBJ2-7	TGTGCCACCAGCAGAGGGACGACTGTTTCCTACGAGCAGTACTTC	CATSRGTTVSYEQYF
TRBV7-9	.	few	TRBJ1-1	TGTGCCAGCAGCACTACTCTTGAAGCTTTCTTT	CASSTTLEAFF
TRBV7-8	.	.	TRBJ1-3	TGTGCCAGCAGCTGGCGGGCCGGACGCTCTGGAAACACCATATATTTT	CASSWRAGRSGNTIYF
TRBV2	TRBD1	once	TRBJ1-3	TGTGCCAGCAGACCACCGGGACAGATCTCTGGAAACACCATATATTTT	CASRPPGQISGNTIYF
TRBV5-6	.	.	TRBJ1-1	TGTGCCAGCAGCTTTGGAGAGGCAGGGTTGAACACTGAAGCTTTCTTT	CASSFGEAGLNTEAFF
TRBV6-5	.	few	TRBJ1-1	TGTGCCAGCAGTTACTCGAAATACACTGAAGCTTTCTTT	CASSYSKYTEAFF
TRBV4-3	TRBD1	.	TRBJ2-1	TGCGCCAGCAGCCAAGACATGACAGGGCTCTCCTACAATGAGCAGTTCTTC	CASSQDMTGLSYNEQFF
TRBV27	TRBD1	.	TRBJ1-1	TGTGCCAGCAGCTGGGGACAGGGGGCTACTGAAGCTTTCTTT	CASSWGQGATEAFF
TRBV2	.	.	TRBJ1-5	TGTGCCAGCGGAAAAGGGGGGAGCAATCAGCCCCAGCATTTT	CASGKGGSNQPQHF
TRBV5-4	.	.	TRBJ1-2	TGTGCCAGCAGCTTGAACCCGACAGCCCTCGGTGATGGCTACACCTTC	CASSLNPTALGDGYTF
TRBV7-2	.	medium-sized	TRBJ1-2	TGTGCCAGCAGCTTAGGGGGTTCAGGACAGACCGGCTACACCTTC	CASSLGGSGQTGYTF
TRBV12-3/TRBV12-4	.	.	TRBJ2-5	TGTGCCAGCAGGAAGGTGGGGGAGACCCAGTACTTC	CASRKVGETQYF
TRBV15	TRBD1	once	TRBJ2-7	TGTGCCACCAGCCCTAAAGGGACAGGAGCCTACGAGCAGTACTTC	CATSPKGTGAYEQYF
TRBV4-1	TRBD2	.	TRBJ2-1	TGCGCCAGCAGCCAAGGACTAGCGGGTAAGGAGTTCTTC	CASSQGLAGKEFF